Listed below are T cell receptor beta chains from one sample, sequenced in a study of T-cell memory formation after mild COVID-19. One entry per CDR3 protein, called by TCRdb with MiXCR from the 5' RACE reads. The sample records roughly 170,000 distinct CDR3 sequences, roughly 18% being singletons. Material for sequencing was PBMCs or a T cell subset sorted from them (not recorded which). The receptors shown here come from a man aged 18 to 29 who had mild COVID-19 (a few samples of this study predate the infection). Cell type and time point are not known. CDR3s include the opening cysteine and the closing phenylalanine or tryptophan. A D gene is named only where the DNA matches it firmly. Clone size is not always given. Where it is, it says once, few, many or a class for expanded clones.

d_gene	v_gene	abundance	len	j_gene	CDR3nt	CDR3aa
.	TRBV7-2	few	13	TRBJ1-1	TGTGCCAGCAGCTCCGCACGGAACACTGAAGCTTTCTTT	CASSSARNTEAFF
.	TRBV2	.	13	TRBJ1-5	TGTGCCAGCAGTGTAGGGTCGGATCAGCCCCAGCATTTT	CASSVGSDQPQHF
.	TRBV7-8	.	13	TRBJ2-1	TGTGCCAGCAGCTTAGCCAGGGGGGATGAGCAGTTCTTC	CASSLARGDEQFF
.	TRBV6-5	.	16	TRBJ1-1	TGTGCCAGCAGTTACTACGGGAGCGGGGCGAACACTGAAGCTTTCTTT	CASSYYGSGANTEAFF
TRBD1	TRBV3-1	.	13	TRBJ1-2	TGTGCCAGCAGCCAAGCGAGGGGGCACGGCTACACCTTC	CASSQARGHGYTF
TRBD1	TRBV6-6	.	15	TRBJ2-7	TGTGCCAGCGACCAAGGACAGGTTTACTCCTACGAGCAGTACTTC	CASDQGQVYSYEQYF
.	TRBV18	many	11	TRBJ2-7	TGTGCCAGCTCCCTGAGATACGAGCAGTACTTC	CASSLRYEQYF
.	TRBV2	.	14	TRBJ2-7	TGTGCCAGCAGTCGAGCTACTGTGACCTACGAGCAGTACTTC	CASSRATVTYEQYF
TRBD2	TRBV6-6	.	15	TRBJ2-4	TGTGCCAGCAGCCCTTCTCGTAGCGGGGAAAACATTCAGTACTTC	CASSPSRSGENIQYF
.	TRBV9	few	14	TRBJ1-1	TGTGCCAGCAGCGTAGGCGAAGGGTACACTGAAGCTTTCTTT	CASSVGEGYTEAFF
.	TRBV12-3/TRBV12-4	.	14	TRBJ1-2	TGTGCCAGCAGTTTAGCCGGGGTCGGCTATGGCTACACCTTC	CASSLAGVGYGYTF
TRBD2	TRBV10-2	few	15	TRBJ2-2	TGCGCCATACTTCCTACGGGGGGGAGCACCGGGGAGCTGTTTTTT	CAILPTGGSTGELFF
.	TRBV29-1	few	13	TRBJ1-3	TGCAGCGTTGTTGCAGGGTTTGGAAACACCATATATTTT	CSVVAGFGNTIYF
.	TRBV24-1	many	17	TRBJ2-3	TGTGCCACCAGTGCCCCGGCGGATAGCGGCCACACAGATACGCAGTATTTT	CATSAPADSGHTDTQYF
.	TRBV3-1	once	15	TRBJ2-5	TGTGCCAGCAGCCAAGCGCTGACAGTCTCGGAGACCCAGTACTTC	CASSQALTVSETQYF
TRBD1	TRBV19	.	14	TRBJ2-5	TGTGCCACCGACCGGGGACAGGGTGGAGAGACCCAGTACTTC	CATDRGQGGETQYF
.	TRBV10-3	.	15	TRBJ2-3	TGTGCCATCACGAAGGGGGGGCCCCGCACAGATACGCAGTATTTT	CAITKGGPRTDTQYF
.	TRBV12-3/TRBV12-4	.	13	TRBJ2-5	TGTGCCAGCAGCCGACTGGGCGAAGAGACCCAGTACTTC	CASSRLGEETQYF
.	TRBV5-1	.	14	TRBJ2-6	TGCGCCAGTACACAGCAAACTGGGGCCAACGTCCTGACTTTC	CASTQQTGANVLTF
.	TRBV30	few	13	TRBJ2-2	TGTGCCTGGAGTGTTCCGAACACCGGGGAGCTGTTTTTT	CAWSVPNTGELFF
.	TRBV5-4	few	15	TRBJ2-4	TGTGCCAGCAGCCCCGCCGGAGGCGTAAAAAACATTCAGTACTTC	CASSPAGGVKNIQYF
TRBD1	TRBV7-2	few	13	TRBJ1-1	TGTGCCAGCAGCTCCTCAGGGGGCCTAACTTATAATTTT	CASSSSGGLTYNF
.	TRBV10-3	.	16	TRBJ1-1	TGTGCCATCAGTAAGTACCAGGGAGGCTCTTCGACTGAAGCTTTCTTT	CAISKYQGGSSTEAFF
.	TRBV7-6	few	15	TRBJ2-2	TGTGCCAGCAGCACTTTGGGGGCCGGAACCGGGGAGCTGTTTTTT	CASSTLGAGTGELFF
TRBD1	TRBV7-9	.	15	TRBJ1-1	TGTGCCAGCAGCCTGGGGGACGACAGGGGTACTGAAGCTTTCTTT	CASSLGDDRGTEAFF
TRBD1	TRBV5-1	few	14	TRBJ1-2	TGCGCCAGCAGCTGGGGACAGGGGTCCTATGGCTACACCTTC	CASSWGQGSYGYTF
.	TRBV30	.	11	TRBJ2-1	TGTGCCTCGGGACACTACAATGAGCAGTTCTTC	CASGHYNEQFF
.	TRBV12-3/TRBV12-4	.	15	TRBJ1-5	TGTGCCAGCAGTTTCCTCTTCGACAGCAATCAGCCCCAGCATTTT	CASSFLFDSNQPQHF
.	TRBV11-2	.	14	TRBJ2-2	TGTGCCAGCAGGACAGTTCTAGGCACCGGGGAGCTGTTTTTT	CASRTVLGTGELFF
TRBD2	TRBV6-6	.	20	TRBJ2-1	TGTGCCAGCAGTTACCTAGCGGGGCCCTTCGGGGGTTACTCCTACAATGAGCAGTTCTTC	CASSYLAGPFGGYSYNEQFF
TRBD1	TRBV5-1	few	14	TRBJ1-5	TGCGCCAGCAGCGAAGGACAGGGATCGCAGCCCCAGCATTTT	CASSEGQGSQPQHF
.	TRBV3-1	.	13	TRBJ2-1	TGTGCCAGCATGTTAACAGGTTATTATGAGCAGTTCTTC	CASMLTGYYEQFF
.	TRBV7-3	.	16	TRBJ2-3	TGTGCCAGCAGCTCAGCCGCGGGGACCTTCCCAGATACGCAGTATTTT	CASSSAAGTFPDTQYF
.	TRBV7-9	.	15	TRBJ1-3	TGTGCCAGCAACACCCCGGCCTTGCTTGGAAACACCATATATTTT	CASNTPALLGNTIYF
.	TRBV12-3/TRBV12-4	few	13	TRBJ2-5	TGTGCCAGCAGTCCAACAGGAGTAGAGACCCAGCACTTC	CASSPTGVETQHF
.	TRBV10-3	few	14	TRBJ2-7	TGTGCCATCAGACTTCAAGTCGCGGTCGACGAGCAGTACTTC	CAIRLQVAVDEQYF
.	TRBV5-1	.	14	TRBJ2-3	TGCGCCAGTTCCCCTACGGCTAGTCGAGAGACGCAGTATTTT	CASSPTASRETQYF
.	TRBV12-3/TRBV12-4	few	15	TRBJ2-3	TGTGCCAGCAGTTTTAGCCTAGGGACCGTGGATACGCAGTATTTT	CASSFSLGTVDTQYF
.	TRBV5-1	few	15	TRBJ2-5	TGCGCCAGCAGCCCCGGGGATGTAGCCCAAGAGACCCAGTACTTC	CASSPGDVAQETQYF
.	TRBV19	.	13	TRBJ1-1	TGTGCCAGTAGTATGCGACAGAACACTGAAGCTTTCTTT	CASSMRQNTEAFF
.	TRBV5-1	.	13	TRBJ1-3	TGCGCCAGCAAACAGGACTCTGGAAACACCATATATTTT	CASKQDSGNTIYF
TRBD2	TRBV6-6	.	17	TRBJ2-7	TGTGCCAGCAGTTACTCTGGACTAGCGGGGGGTATCTACGAGCAGTACTTC	CASSYSGLAGGIYEQYF